The 32 T cell receptor beta chains below come from one sample, sequenced in a study of STAT5B mutations in CD4+ large granular lymphocyte leukemia. Assay used: immunoSEQ multiplex PCR; TCRdb lists only in-frame clones, some missing. This sample has just under 20,000 clones, with about 81% found just once. The specimen was CD4+ T cells from blood buffy coats. These receptors were taken from a human donor in good health.

The chain is built from TRBV30 and TRBJ2-1, with 9 bases that match TRBD1. The CDR3 is 15 amino acids. The junction had 7 bases not matched to a gene; V was cut back by 4 bases and J by 3 bases. Germline values: CDR1 GTSNPN, CDR2 SVGIG (reference sequence). The CDR3 DNA reads as TGTGCCTGGACCCGGGGACAGGGAGGCTACAATGAGCAGTTCTTC. Its protein product is CAWTRGQGGYNEQFF. Variable domain in full (rest from reference TRBV30 and TRBJ2-1): SQTIHQWPATLVQPVGSPLSLECTVEGTSNPNLYWYRQAAGRGLQLLFYSVGIGQISSEVPQNLSASRPQDRQFILSSKKLLLSDSGFYLCAWTRGQGGYNEQFFGPGTRLTVL.

V is TRBV7-9 and J is TRBJ2-3; D is perhaps TRBD2 (7 bases). The CDR3 loop spans 15 amino acids. Looked up from germline, CDR1 is SEHNR and CDR2 is FQNEAQ (reference sequence). Trimming shortened V by 5 bases and J by 0 bases, and 12 bases separated the two germline ends. CDR3 loop: CASSPRGASTDTQYF. CDR3 sequence (DNA): TGTGCCAGCAGCCCCCGGGGGGCGAGCACAGATACGCAGTATTTT.

The rearrangement joins TRBV5-6 to TRBJ2-7; D not certain. Germline CDR1 reads SGHDT; CDR2 reads YYEEEE. The CDR3 sequence is 13 residues long. Between the trimmed V and J ends, which lost 2 bases and 6 bases, there was a span of 12 bases. CDR3 sequence (DNA): TGTGCCAGCAGCTTACCAGGAGTGGGCGAGCAGTACTTC. Its translation is CASSLPGVGEQYF. The full variable domain, rest sourced from reference TRBV5-6 and TRBJ2-7, is DAGVTQSPTHLIKTRGQQVTLRCSPKSGHDTVSWYQQALGQGPQFIFQYYEEEERQRGNFPDRFSGHQFPNYSSELNVNALLLGDSALYLCASSLPGVGEQYFGPGTRLTVT.

The chain recombines TRBV29-1 with TRBJ1-1; D is undetermined. Trimming shortened V by 0 bases and J by 1 base, and 6 bases separated the two germline ends. This CDR3 comprises 13 residues. The V gene's germline CDR1 is SQVTM and CDR2 ANQGSEA. CDR3 in amino acids: CSVEDRRNTEAFF. The CDR3 DNA reads TGCAGCGTTGAAGATCGTAGGAACACTGAAGCTTTCTTT.

The chain uses TRBV11-2 and TRBJ1-4; 7 nucleotides match TRBD1. The CDR3 sequence is 13 residues long. Per germline, CDR1 SGHAT and CDR2 FQNNGV. J lost 8 bases, V lost 5 bases, and 5 bases had no gene match. Here the CDR3 reads CASSPSTGEKLFF. CDR3 nucleotides: TGTGCCAGCAGCCCTTCGACAGGGGAAAAACTGTTTTTT.

The chain recombines TRBV5-4 with TRBJ1-1; D gene unclear. Per germline, CDR1 SGHNT and CDR2 YYREEE (reference sequence). The V gene lost 2 bases and the J gene lost 1 base, with 12 bases spanning the gap. There are 15 residues in the CDR3. The CDR3 sequence is CASSFDVGGNTEAFF. The DNA for the CDR3 is TGTGCCAGCAGCTTTGACGTTGGAGGGAACACTGAAGCTTTCTTT. Filled out from reference TRBV5-4 and TRBJ1-1, the complete variable domain reads ETGVTQSPTHLIKTRGQQVTLRCSSQSGHNTVSWYQQALGQGPQFIFQYYREEENGRGNFPPRFSGLQFPNYSSELNVNALELDDSALYLCASSFDVGGNTEAFFGQGTRLTVV.

About this clone itself: One end of the junction varies from germline; a read error may be responsible. This sequence joins TRBV10-3 and TRBJ1-5; D not certain. This CDR3 comprises 15 residues. Germline CDR1 and CDR2: ENHRY and SYGVKD. The CDR3 bases are TGTGCCATCAGCCCTGCGGGATATAGCAATCGGCCCCAGCATTTT. Translating it yields CAISPAGYSNRPQHF.

There are a few counts of this clone. J is TRBJ2-7 and V is TRBV14; 7 bases fit TRBD2. The germline CDR1 and CDR2 sequences are SGHDN and FVKESK. The CDR3 loop spans 17 amino acids. The trim removed 8 bases at V and 2 bases at J, leaving 18 bases unmatched. CDR3 region: CASPQRGASGKPYEQYF. Written as DNA, the CDR3 is TGTGCCAGCCCTCAAAGGGGAGCTAGCGGTAAACCCTACGAGCAGTACTTC.

The V gene is TRBV25-1, the J gene TRBJ1-2, with D tentatively TRBD1 (6 bases). From germline, CDR1 is MGHDK and CDR2 SYGVNS. The CDR3 has 13 amino acids. With 4 bases removed from V and 1 base from J, the gap between germline ends came to 7 bases. The CDR3: CASSAQGNYGYTF. CDR3 nucleotide sequence: TGTGCCAGCAGTGCACAGGGTAACTATGGCTACACCTTC.

The J gene is TRBJ1-1, the V gene TRBV11-2, with a tentative D call TRBD1 (5 bases). V was trimmed by 3 bases and J by 4 bases, leaving 9 bases between them. Germline assignment: CDR1 SGHAT and CDR2 FQNNGV. This CDR3 is 13 amino acids long. The CDR3 reads CASSFTGPTEAFF. Here the CDR3 DNA reads TGTGCCAGCAGCTTCACAGGCCCCACTGAAGCTTTCTTT.

In its sample, this clone was seen a few times. The V call is TRBV10-1, the J call TRBJ1-2, with D maybe TRBD1 (6 bases). Germline-derived CDR1 and CDR2 are WNHNN and SYGVQD (reference sequence). The CDR3 has 13 amino acids. V lost 2 bases, J lost 3 bases, and 7 bases lay in between. CDR3 loop: CASSERGDYGYTF. The DNA for the CDR3 is TGCGCCAGCAGTGAGAGGGGGGACTATGGCTACACCTTC.

This clone was picked up one time. This chain links TRBV30 with TRBJ2-1, with D possibly being TRBD1 (6 bases). V shed 4 bases and J shed 10 bases, with 14 bases lying between them. This CDR3 is built from 12 residues. CDR1 is GTSNPN, CDR2 SVGIG, per germline (reference sequence). In DNA form, the CDR3 reads TGTGCCTGGACCGGGGTGGGGGCAGAGCAGTTCTTC. Its translation: CAWTGVGAEQFF.

This chain uses TRBV27 with TRBJ1-3, with a tentative D call TRBD1 (6 bases). Germline V gene lookup returns CDR1 MNHEY and CDR2 SMNVEV (reference sequence). The CDR3 contains 15 residues. Trimming left V 2 bases short and J 2 bases short, with 10 bases between. CDR3 sequence: CASSLVSGAGNTIYF. CDR3 in DNA: TGTGCCAGCAGTTTAGTATCAGGGGCTGGAAACACCATATATTTT.

The chain has TRBV14 and TRBJ2-1, with D perhaps given as TRBD1 or TRBD2 (5 bases each). CDR1 SGHDN and CDR2 FVKESK come from the germline V gene. The CDR3 runs 16 residues. V lost 5 bases, J lost 6 bases, and 20 bases lay in between. The CDR3 region is CASSGRDRGRGNEQFF. The DNA of the CDR3 is TGTGCCAGCAGCGGCCGGGACCGAGGACGGGGCAATGAGCAGTTCTTC.

The rearrangement joins TRBV30 to TRBJ2-5, with 8 positions matching TRBD2. The CDR3 runs 17 residues. V shed 0 bases, J shed 5 bases, and the junction held 14 bases outside the gene matches. Germline V gene data show CDR1 as GTSNPN and CDR2 as SVGIG (reference sequence). DNA of the CDR3: TGTGCCTGGAGTGTAATGTCCGGTAGCGGGGAGAGGGAGACCCAGTACTTC. It codes for CAWSVMSGSGERETQYF.

By its share, this clone is medium-sized. The chain recombines TRBV11-2 with TRBJ2-7, with D perhaps TRBD1 (5 bases). Germline assignment: CDR1 SGHAT and CDR2 FQNNGV. Trimming removed 5 bases from V and 0 bases from J, with 11 bases in between. The CDR3 is 14 amino acids. The DNA of the CDR3 is TGTGCCAGCAGCCGCAGGGTCGACTCCTACGAGCAGTACTTC. Its translation: CASSRRVDSYEQYF.

The genes are TRBV11-3 and TRBJ1-1; TRBD1 might be the D (6 bases). CDR3 size: 15 residues. V was shortened by 5 bases and J by 4 bases, with 17 bases between the two germline ends. CDR1 is SGHNT and CDR2 is YENEEA in the germline V gene. The CDR3 protein is CASSVYREWSTEAFF. As DNA, the CDR3 is TGTGCCAGCAGCGTATACAGGGAGTGGAGCACTGAAGCTTTCTTT.

This chain links TRBV4-1 with TRBJ2-2; D assignment may be TRBD1 or TRBD2 (6 bases each). Per the germline V gene, CDR1 is MGHRA and CDR2 is YSYEKL. V shed 3 bases and J shed 0 bases, with 17 bases lying between them. The CDR3 length is 18 residues. The DNA of the CDR3 is TGCGCCAGCAGCCATTCCCCCGGGGGACACCCGAACACCGGGGAGCTGTTTTTT. As protein: CASSHSPGGHPNTGELFF.

The chain employs TRBV5-6 and TRBJ1-1, with D tentatively TRBD1 (5 bases). Germline V gene sequence: CDR1 SGHDT, CDR2 YYEEEE. This CDR3 spans 14 amino acids. The V end was cut by 4 bases, the J end by 1 base, with 11 bases between. The CDR3, as DNA: TGTGCCAGCAGCCAGGGAGACGGGAACACTGAAGCTTTCTTT. This encodes CASSQGDGNTEAFF.

The genes are TRBV27 and TRBJ2-2; D not certain. Germline CDR1 is MNHEY and CDR2 is SMNVEV (reference sequence). The CDR3 spans 16 residues. V lost 5 bases and J lost 6, with 19 bases in between. For the CDR3, the DNA is TGTGCCAGCAGTCCCCGACCTGTCTCGGCCCCCGGGGAGCTGTTTTTT. Its protein is CASSPRPVSAPGELFF.

The chain links TRBV19 to TRBJ2-6, with D perhaps TRBD2 (5 bases). The CDR3 is 14 residues long. Trimming left V 6 bases short and J 16 bases short, with 22 bases between. CDR1 is LNHDA and CDR2 is SQIVND in the germline V gene (reference sequence). DNA of the CDR3: TGTGCCAGTAGCCCCGGGGAGCAGTGGGATATACTGACTTTC. This translates into CASSPGEQWDILTF.

J is TRBJ1-1 and V is TRBV23-1, with D possibly TRBD1 on 6 matching bases. TRBV23-1 is an ORF, and what it does is uncertain. Trimming removed 0 bases from V and 4 bases from J, with 12 bases in between. The CDR3 is 15 residues long. The CDR3 bases are TGCGCCAGCAGTCAATCGTGGGGGGCTTTCACTGAAGCTTTCTTT. Residues: CASSQSWGAFTEAFF.

The chain is built from TRBV7-9 and TRBJ1-5; D gene ambiguous. Trimming left V 4 bases short and J 4 bases short, with 11 bases between. The CDR3 consists of 14 residues. The germline gives CDR1 SEHNR, CDR2 FQNEAQ (reference sequence). Here the CDR3 DNA reads TGTGCCAGCAGCTCCAACGAAAGGAATCAGCCCCAGCATTTT. Translating gives CASSSNERNQPQHF.

The chain has TRBV27 and TRBJ2-7; 8 bases agree with TRBD1. Germline CDR1 reads MNHEY; CDR2 reads SMNVEV (reference sequence). Trimming cost V 2 bases and J 0 bases; bases outside gene matches: 3. The CDR3 is 15 amino acids. The CDR3 DNA is TGTGCCAGCAGTTTAGGACAGGGTAACTCCTACGAGCAGTACTTC. It specifies CASSLGQGNSYEQYF.

CDR3 DNA: TGTGCCAGTAGTATTCTTGGGTTGACTGAAGCTTTCTTT. Its translation: CASSILGLTEAFF. The rearrangement joins TRBV19 to TRBJ1-1; no clear D gene. Germline lookup yields CDR1 LNHDA and CDR2 SQIVND (reference sequence). This CDR3 is 13 amino acids long. V was pared by 3 bases and J by 5 bases, with 10 bases between. Supplemented by reference TRBV19 and TRBJ1-1, the full variable domain reads DGGITQSPKYLFRKEGQNVTLSCEQNLNHDAMYWYRQDPGQGLRLIYYSQIVNDFQKGDIAEGYSVSREKKESFPLTVTSAQKNPTAFYLCASSILGLTEAFFGQGTRLTVV.

The chain uses TRBV18 and TRBJ1-1; D possibly corresponds to TRBD1 (6 bases). Germline values: CDR1 KGHSH, CDR2 LQKENI. V gave up 8 bases and J gave up 1 base, with 11 bases separating them. The CDR3 runs to 13 residues. CDR3 DNA sequence: TGTGCCAGCCAAACGGACAGGAACACTGAAGCTTTCTTT. Amino acid sequence: CASQTDRNTEAFF.

This clone was observed a few times. V and J are TRBV7-2 and TRBJ2-3, with D tentatively TRBD1 (6 bases). The CDR3 consists of 18 residues. Germline V lookup: CDR1 SGHTA, CDR2 FQGNSA. Trimming took 6 bases from V and 1 from J, leaving 23 bases between them. CDR3 sequence (DNA): TGTGCCAGCAGTTGGGACAAACGGGGTGGGTACGGCACAGATACGCAGTATTTT. Protein: CASSWDKRGGYGTDTQYF.

The rearrangement links TRBV10-3 to TRBJ2-7; tentative D call: TRBD1 (6 bases). The CDR3 covers 14 residues. Germline lookup yields CDR1 ENHRY and CDR2 SYGVKD. Trimming left V 10 bases short and J 0 bases short, with 16 bases between. CDR3 coding DNA: TGTGCCAGTCAACAGGGCCCAGTCTCCTACGAGCAGTACTTC. This codes for CASQQGPVSYEQYF.

The chain carries TRBV28 and TRBJ1-2; D possibly corresponds to TRBD1 (5 bases). This CDR3 contains 13 residues. Germline values: CDR1 MDHEN, CDR2 SYDVKM. With 6 bases removed from V and 5 bases from J, the gap between germline ends came to 13 bases. The CDR3: CASSPGTRYGYTF. CDR3 nucleotide sequence: TGTGCCAGCAGCCCTGGGACCAGGTATGGCTACACCTTC.

The chain has TRBV20-1 and TRBJ1-1; no definite D call. CDR3 length: 11 amino acids. V was clipped by 4 bases and J by 4 bases, with 7 bases between them. From germline, CDR1 is DFQATT and CDR2 SNEGSKA (reference sequence). CDR3 region: CSATWGTEAFF. In DNA form, the CDR3 reads TGCAGTGCTACTTGGGGCACTGAAGCTTTCTTT.

V is TRBV29-1 and J is TRBJ1-1; D gene ambiguous. Trimming stripped 4 bases from V and 4 bases from J, with 16 bases between. The CDR3 consists of 14 residues. From germline, CDR1 is SQVTM and CDR2 ANQGSEA. The chain's CDR3 is CSVASLAGITEAFF. DNA of the CDR3: TGCAGCGTTGCATCTCTCGCGGGAATCACTGAAGCTTTCTTT.

This sequence joins TRBV9 and TRBJ2-1; 9 bases fit TRBD2. CDR3 length: 16 amino acids. J gave up 8 bases and V 0 bases, and 9 bases lay outside the gene matches. CDR1 and CDR2 from the germline V gene are SGDLS and YYNGEE. CDR3 sequence reads: CASSVAPSGVVDEQFF. The CDR3 DNA sequence: TGTGCCAGCAGCGTAGCGCCTAGCGGGGTGGTCGATGAGCAGTTCTTC.